The clone carrying this T cell receptor (beta chain) was detected many times. The data originate from a study of T cells in Graves' hyperthyroidism and ophthalmopathy. The CDR3 is 13 residues long. Germline V gene sequence: CDR1 LNHDA, CDR2 SQIVND (reference sequence). Trimming shortened V by 3 bases and J by 3 bases, and 8 bases separated the two germline ends. Template material for amplifying TCR beta CDR3 regions consisted of RNA transcripts. The HTBI primer set drove a first-round RT-PCR of the TCR CDR3. TCRdb independently ran MiXCR on the multiplex PCR reads; one entry per CDR3 protein. The sample holds roughly 260,000 distinct CDR3 sequences, roughly 14% seen once. Together with thyroid ultrasound, orbital computed tomography, serum thyroxine and TRAb, clinical symptoms were used for diagnoses.

The sequencing input was blood. The chain couples TRBV19 to TRBJ2-5; no reliable D call. This TCR was sampled from a woman aged 40-49 years with Graves' hyperthyroidism that later progressed to Graves' ophthalmopathy. The CDR3 DNA reads as TGTGCCAGTAGTATGCAGAAGAAAGAGACCCAGTACTTC. Its translation: CASSMQKKETQYF.